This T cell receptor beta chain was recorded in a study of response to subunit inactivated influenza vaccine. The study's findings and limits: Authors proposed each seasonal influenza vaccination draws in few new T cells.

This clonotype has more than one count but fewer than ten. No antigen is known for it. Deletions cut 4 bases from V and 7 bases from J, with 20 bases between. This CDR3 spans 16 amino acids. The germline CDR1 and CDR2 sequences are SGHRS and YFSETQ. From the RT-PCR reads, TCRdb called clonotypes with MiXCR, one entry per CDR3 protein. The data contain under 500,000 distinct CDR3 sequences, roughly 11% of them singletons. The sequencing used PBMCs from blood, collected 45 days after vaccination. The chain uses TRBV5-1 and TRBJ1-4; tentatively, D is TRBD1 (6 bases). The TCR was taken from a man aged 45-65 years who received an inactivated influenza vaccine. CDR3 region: CASSPYPGGVIEKLFF. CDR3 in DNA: TGCGCCAGCAGCCCCTATCCGGGGGGCGTCATTGAAAAACTGTTTTTT.